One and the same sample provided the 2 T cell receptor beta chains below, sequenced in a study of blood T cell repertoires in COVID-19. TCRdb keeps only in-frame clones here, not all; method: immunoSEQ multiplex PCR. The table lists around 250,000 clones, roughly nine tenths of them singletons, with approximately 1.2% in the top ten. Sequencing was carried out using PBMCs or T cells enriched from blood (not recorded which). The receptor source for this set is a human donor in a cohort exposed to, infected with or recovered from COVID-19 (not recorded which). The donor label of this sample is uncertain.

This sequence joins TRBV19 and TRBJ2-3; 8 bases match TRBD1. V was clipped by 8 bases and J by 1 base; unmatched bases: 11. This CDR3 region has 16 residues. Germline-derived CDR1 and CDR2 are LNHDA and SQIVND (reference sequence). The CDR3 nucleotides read TGTGCCAGTGCTAGGTTCCCGGGACAGGGCACAGATACGCAGTATTTT. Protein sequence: CASARFPGQGTDTQYF.

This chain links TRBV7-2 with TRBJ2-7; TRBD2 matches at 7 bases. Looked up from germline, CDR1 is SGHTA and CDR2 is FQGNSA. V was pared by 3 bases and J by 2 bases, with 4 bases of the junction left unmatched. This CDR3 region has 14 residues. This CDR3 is CASSFASGAYEQYF. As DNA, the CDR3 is TGTGCCAGCAGCTTTGCTAGCGGTGCCTACGAGCAGTACTTC.